The TCR beta chain under discussion was sequenced for a study of cytomegalovirus exposure and HLA in healthy donors. Turning to the study itself: Among about 190 million T cells, an earlier analysis found 117 million unique TCR beta sequences.

Overall study results and limits: HLA restriction was apparent for most CMV-associated TCR beta chains in a later analysis.

V lost 6 bases and J lost 6, with 18 bases in between. CDR1 is MDHEN and CDR2 is SYDVKM in the germline V gene. The CDR3 is 15 amino acids. The PCR made use of 60 Vbeta and 13 Jbeta primers. As processed by the authors: A later analysis counted roughly 74 million unique TCR beta chains, around 10 million shared. Assay: immunoSEQ multiplex PCR; the TCRdb copy retains only in-frame clones and omits some. V, J and clone size derive from that table, while D and trimming were established from the DNA sequence. This table holds some 84,000 clones, less than 80% found once. On this clone itself: No antigen is known for it.

This chain links TRBV28 with TRBJ2-1; D might be TRBD2 (7 bases). The sequence was obtained from a woman aged 40 to 49 in good health and CMV-seropositive. The sequenced sample consisted of PBMCs. CDR3 in amino acids: CASRPPGGGPNEQFF. The CDR3, as DNA: TGTGCCAGCAGACCCCCGGGGGGCGGTCCCAATGAGCAGTTCTTC.